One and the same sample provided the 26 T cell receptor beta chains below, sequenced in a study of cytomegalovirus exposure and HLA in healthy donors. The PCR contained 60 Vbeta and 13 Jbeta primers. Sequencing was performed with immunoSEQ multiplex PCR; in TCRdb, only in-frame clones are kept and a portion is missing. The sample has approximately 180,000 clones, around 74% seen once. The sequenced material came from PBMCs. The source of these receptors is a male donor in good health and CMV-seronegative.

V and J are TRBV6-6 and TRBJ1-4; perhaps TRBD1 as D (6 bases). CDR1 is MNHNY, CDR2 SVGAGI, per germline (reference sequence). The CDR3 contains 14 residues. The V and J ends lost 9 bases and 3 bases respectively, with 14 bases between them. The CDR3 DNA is TGTGCCAGTCTGGACCGGACAGCTAATGAAAAACTGTTTTTT. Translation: CASLDRTANEKLFF.

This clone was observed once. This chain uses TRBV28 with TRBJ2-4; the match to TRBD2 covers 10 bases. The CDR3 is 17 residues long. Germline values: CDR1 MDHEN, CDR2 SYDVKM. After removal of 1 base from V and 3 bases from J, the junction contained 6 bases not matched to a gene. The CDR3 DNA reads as TGTGCCAGCAGTTTATTGGCTAGCGGGGGAAACAAAAACATTCAGTACTTC. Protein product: CASSLLASGGNKNIQYF.

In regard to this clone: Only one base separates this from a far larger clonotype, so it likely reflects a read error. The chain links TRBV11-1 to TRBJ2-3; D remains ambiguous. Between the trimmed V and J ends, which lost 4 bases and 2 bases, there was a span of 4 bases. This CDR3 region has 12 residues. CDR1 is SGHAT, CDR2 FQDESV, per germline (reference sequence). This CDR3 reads CASSSLTDTQYF. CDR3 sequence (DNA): TGTGCCAGCAGCTCTCTCACAGATACGCAGTATTTT.

The CDR3 nucleotides read TGTGCCAGCAGTCCAGAGGGTACAGGGTACGGCTACACCTTC. It encodes CASSPEGTGYGYTF. This chain joins TRBV2 and TRBJ1-2; perhaps TRBD1 as D (6 bases). CDR3 length: 14 amino acids. The V end was cut by 5 bases, the J end by 8 bases, with 18 bases between. Germline lookup yields CDR1 SNHLY and CDR2 FYNNEI.

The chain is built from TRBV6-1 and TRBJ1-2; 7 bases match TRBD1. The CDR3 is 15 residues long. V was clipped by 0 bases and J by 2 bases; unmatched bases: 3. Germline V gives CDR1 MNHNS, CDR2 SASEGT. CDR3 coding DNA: TGTGCCAGCAGTGAAGCCGGGACAGCCAACTATGGCTACACCTTC. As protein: CASSEAGTANYGYTF.

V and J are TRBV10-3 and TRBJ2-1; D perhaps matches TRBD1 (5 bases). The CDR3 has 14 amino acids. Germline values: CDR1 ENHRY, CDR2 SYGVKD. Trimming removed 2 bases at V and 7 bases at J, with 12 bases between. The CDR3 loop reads CAISEPRGRNEQFF. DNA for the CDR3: TGTGCCATCAGTGAGCCTAGGGGCCGTAATGAGCAGTTCTTC.

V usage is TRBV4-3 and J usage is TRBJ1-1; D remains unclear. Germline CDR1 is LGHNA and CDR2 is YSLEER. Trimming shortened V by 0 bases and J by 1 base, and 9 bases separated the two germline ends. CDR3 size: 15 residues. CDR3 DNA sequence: TGCGCCAGCAGCCAAGATATGGCCGCGAACACTGAAGCTTTCTTT. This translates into CASSQDMAANTEAFF.

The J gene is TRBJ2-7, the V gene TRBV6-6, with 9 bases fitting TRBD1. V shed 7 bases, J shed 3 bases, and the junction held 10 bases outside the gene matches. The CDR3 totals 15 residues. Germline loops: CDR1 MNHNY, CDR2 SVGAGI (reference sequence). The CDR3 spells CASKNARDRVYEQYF. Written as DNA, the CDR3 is TGTGCCAGCAAGAACGCCCGGGACAGGGTCTACGAGCAGTACTTC.

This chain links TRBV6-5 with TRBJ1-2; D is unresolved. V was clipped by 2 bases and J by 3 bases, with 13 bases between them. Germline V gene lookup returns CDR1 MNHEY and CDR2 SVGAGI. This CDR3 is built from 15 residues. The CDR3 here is CASSYGRETDYGYTF. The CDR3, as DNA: TGTGCCAGCAGTTACGGGAGGGAGACGGACTATGGCTACACCTTC.

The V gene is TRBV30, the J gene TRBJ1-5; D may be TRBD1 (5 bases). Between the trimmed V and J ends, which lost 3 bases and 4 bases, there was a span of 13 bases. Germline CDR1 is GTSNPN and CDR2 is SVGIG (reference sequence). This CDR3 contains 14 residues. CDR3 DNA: TGTGCCTGGAGCCCGATAGACAGAAATCAGCCCCAGCATTTT. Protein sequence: CAWSPIDRNQPQHF.

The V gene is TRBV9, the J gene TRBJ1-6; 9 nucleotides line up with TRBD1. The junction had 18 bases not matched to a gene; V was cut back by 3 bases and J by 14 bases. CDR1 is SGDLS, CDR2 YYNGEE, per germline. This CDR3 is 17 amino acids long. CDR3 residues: CASSAYPGQGPMVALHF. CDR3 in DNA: TGTGCCAGCAGCGCATATCCGGGACAGGGACCCATGGTCGCCCTCCACTTT.

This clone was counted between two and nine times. The DNA for the CDR3 is TGCGCCAGCAGTCAATCGTCATCAGTAGAAGACGCATCGGGCTATAATTCACCCCTCCACTTT. It codes for CASSQSSSVEDASGYNSPLHF. This chain joins TRBV23-1 and TRBJ1-6; no definite D call. TRBV23-1 is given ORF status, its function remaining uncertain. V lost 0 bases and J lost 3, with 24 bases in between. The CDR3 has 21 amino acids.

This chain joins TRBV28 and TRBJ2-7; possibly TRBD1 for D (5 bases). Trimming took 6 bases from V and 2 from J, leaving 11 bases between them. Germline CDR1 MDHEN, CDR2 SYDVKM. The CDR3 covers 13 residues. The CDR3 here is CASRWTSAYEQYF. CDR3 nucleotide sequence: TGTGCCAGCAGGTGGACATCAGCCTACGAGCAGTACTTC.

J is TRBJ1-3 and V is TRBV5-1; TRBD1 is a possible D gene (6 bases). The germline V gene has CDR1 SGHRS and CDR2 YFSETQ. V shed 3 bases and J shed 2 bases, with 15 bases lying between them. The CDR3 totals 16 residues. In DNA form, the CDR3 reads TGCGCCAGCAGCTCCGGGACAATCCCCGCTGGAAACACCATATATTTT. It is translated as CASSSGTIPAGNTIYF.

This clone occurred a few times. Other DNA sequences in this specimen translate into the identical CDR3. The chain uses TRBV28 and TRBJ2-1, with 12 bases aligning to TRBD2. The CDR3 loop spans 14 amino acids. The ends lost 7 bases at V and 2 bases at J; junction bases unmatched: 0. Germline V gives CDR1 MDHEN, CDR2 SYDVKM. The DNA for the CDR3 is TGTGCCAGCACTAGCGGGGGGGCCTACAATGAGCAGTTCTTC. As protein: CASTSGGAYNEQFF.

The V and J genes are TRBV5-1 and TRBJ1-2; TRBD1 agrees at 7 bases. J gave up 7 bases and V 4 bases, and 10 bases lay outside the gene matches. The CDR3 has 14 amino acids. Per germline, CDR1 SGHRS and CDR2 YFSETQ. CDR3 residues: CASSQGVRGTGYTF. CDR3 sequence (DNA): TGCGCCAGCAGCCAGGGGGTTAGAGGGACTGGCTACACCTTC.

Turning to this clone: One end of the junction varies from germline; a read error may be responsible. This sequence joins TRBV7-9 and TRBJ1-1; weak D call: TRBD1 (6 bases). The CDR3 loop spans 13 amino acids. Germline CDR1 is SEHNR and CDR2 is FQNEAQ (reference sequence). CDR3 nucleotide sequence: TGTTCCAGCAGCTTCGAAGGGGGCACTGAAGCTTTCTTT. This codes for CSSSFEGGTEAFF.

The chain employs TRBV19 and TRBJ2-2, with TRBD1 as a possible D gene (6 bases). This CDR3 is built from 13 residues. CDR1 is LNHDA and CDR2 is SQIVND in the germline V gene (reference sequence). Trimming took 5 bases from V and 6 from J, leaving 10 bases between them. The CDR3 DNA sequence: TGTGCCAGTAGTTTTACAGGGCCCGGGGAGCTGTTTTTT. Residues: CASSFTGPGELFF. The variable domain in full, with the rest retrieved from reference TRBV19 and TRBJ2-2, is DGGITQSPKYLFRKEGQNVTLSCEQNLNHDAMYWYRQDPGQGLRLIYYSQIVNDFQKGDIAEGYSVSREKKESFPLTVTSAQKNPTAFYLCASSFTGPGELFFGEGSRLTVL.

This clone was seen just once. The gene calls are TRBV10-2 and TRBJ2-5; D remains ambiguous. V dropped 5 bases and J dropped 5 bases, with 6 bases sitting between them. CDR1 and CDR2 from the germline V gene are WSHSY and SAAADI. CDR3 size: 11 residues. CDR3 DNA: TGCGCCAGCAGTATACAGGAGACCCAGTACTTC. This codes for CASSIQETQYF.

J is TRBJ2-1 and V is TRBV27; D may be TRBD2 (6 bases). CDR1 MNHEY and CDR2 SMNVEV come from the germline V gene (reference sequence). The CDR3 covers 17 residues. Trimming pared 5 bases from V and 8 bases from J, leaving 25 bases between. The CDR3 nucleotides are TGTGCCAGCAGTCCCCCCTGGGGACTCACCGGGTTGGATGAGCAGTTCTTC. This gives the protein CASSPPWGLTGLDEQFF.

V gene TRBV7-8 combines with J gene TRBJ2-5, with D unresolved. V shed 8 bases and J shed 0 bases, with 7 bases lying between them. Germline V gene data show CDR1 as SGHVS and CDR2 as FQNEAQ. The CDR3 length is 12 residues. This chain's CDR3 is CASGTDQETQYF. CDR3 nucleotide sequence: TGTGCCAGCGGCACAGACCAAGAGACCCAGTACTTC.

The CDR3 here is CASSSPDRGNQPQHF. The CDR3 DNA reads TGTGCCAGCAGCTCACCGGACAGGGGCAATCAGCCCCAGCATTTT. The chain has TRBV7-8 and TRBJ1-5; TRBD1 aligns across 8 bases. J lost 2 bases, V lost 4 bases, and 4 bases had no gene match. This CDR3 is 15 amino acids long. Germline CDR1 reads SGHVS; CDR2 reads FQNEAQ.

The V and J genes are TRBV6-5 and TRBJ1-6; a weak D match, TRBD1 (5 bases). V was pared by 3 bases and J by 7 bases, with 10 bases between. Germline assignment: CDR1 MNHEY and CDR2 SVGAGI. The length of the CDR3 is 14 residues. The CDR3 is CASSYPQANSPLHF. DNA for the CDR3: TGTGCCAGCAGTTATCCACAGGCGAATTCACCCCTCCACTTT.

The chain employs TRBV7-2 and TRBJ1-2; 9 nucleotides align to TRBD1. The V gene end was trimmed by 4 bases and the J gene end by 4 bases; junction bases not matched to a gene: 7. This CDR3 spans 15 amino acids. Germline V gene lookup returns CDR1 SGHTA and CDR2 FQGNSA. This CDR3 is CASSSRQGVLYGYTF. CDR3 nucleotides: TGTGCCAGCAGCTCCCGACAGGGGGTTCTCTATGGCTACACCTTC. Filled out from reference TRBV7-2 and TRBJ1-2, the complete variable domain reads GAGVSQSPSNKVTEKGKDVELRCDPISGHTALYWYRQSLGQGLEFLIYFQGNSAPDKSGLPSDRFSAERTGGSVSTLTIQRTQQEDSAVYLCASSSRQGVLYGYTFGSGTRLTVV.

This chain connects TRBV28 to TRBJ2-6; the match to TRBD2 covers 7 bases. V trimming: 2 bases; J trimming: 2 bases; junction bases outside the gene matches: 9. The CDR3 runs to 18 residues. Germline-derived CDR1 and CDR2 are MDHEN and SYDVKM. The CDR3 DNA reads TGTGCCAGCAGTTTAGCTGGGGGGGGTCATCCTGGGGCCAACGTCCTGACTTTC. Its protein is CASSLAGGGHPGANVLTF.

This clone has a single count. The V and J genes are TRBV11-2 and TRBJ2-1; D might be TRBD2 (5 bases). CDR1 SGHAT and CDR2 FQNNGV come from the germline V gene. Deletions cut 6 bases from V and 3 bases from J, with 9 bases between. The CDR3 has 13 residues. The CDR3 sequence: CASSPGVYNEQFF. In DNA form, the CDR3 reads TGTGCCAGCAGTCCCGGGGTCTACAATGAGCAGTTCTTC.